Shown below are 7 T cell receptor beta chains from a single sample sequenced in a study of metastatic and nonmetastatic thyroid tumors. No treatment had been given to any patient before thyroid surgery. TCRdb re-called the PCR reads through MiXCR. The sample carries around 16,000 clones, about an eighth recorded once. Sequenced: tumor tissue. These receptors were taken from a female donor with papillary thyroid cancer or a benign thyroid nodule (not recorded which). Some clones in this sample may be carry-over from other donors' samples.

There are many counts of this clone. One end of the junction is discordant with germline, which a read error may explain. The chain is built from TRBV20-1 and TRBJ2-5; 14 nucleotides match TRBD2. This CDR3 region has 17 residues. Germline V gene sequence: CDR1 DFQATT, CDR2 SNEGSKA (reference sequence). CDR3 amino acids: CSASGTSGSGVQETQCF. CDR3 DNA: TGCAGTGCTAGTGGGACTAGCGGGAGTGGGGTCCAAGAGACCCAGTGCTTC.

This clone was recorded many times. The V and J genes are TRBV5-5 and TRBJ2-3; no reliable D call. Germline CDR1 is SGHKS and CDR2 is YYEKEE (reference sequence). CDR3 length: 15 residues. With 5 bases removed from V and 0 bases from J, the gap between germline ends came to 13 bases. DNA of the CDR3: TGTGCCAGCAGTAAGCAATTCTCTAGCACAGATACGCAGTATTTT. Protein: CASSKQFSSTDTQYF. The full variable domain, in which reference TRBV5-5 and TRBJ2-3 provide the parts outside the CDR3, is DAGVTQSPTHLIKTRGQQVTLRCSPISGHKSVSWYQQVLGQGPQFIFQYYEKEERGRGNFPDRFSARQFPNYSSELNVNALLLGDSALYLCASSKQFSSTDTQYFGPGTRLTVL.

To note about this clone: Germline is not matched at one junction end, which may reflect a read error. The V and J genes are TRBV7-6 and TRBJ2-7; 7 bases agree with TRBD1. This CDR3 has 14 residues. In germline, CDR1 is SGHVS, CDR2 FNYEAQ. The CDR3 protein is CAISLYAGGYEQYF. The CDR3 coding sequence is TGTGCCATCAGCTTATACGCAGGGGGCTACGAGCAGTACTTC.

This clone was counted many times. This chain links TRBV6-1 with TRBJ2-1; D is unclear. Germline V lookup: CDR1 MNHNS, CDR2 SASEGT. CDR3 length: 14 residues. Trimming pared 3 bases from V and 6 bases from J, leaving 12 bases between. The CDR3 sequence is CASSDRAEPNEQFF. In DNA, the CDR3 is TGTGCCAGCAGTGATAGGGCAGAGCCCAATGAGCAGTTCTTC.

The chain carries TRBV6-1 and TRBJ1-5, with D tentatively TRBD1 (6 bases). The CDR3 has 15 amino acids. V lost 9 bases, J lost 1 base, and 16 bases lay in between. The germline CDR1 and CDR2 sequences are MNHNS and SASEGT. For the CDR3, the DNA is TGTGCCAGTGACAGCAGGGGCCTAAGCAATCAGCCCCAGCATTTT. It translates to CASDSRGLSNQPQHF.

This clone came up a few times. The chain carries TRBV12-3 or TRBV12-4 and TRBJ2-7, with D hard to call. The CDR3 runs to 15 residues. Trimming took off 1 base at V and 2 bases at J, with 12 bases between the two ends. CDR3 residues: CASSLGARYTYEQYF. CDR3 sequence (DNA): TGTGCCAGCAGTTTAGGAGCAAGGTATACCTACGAGCAGTACTTC.

This clone was detected ten times or more. The genes are TRBV14 and TRBJ1-2, with TRBD1 identical over 8 bases. The CDR3 sequence is 13 residues long. Germline assignment: CDR1 SGHDN and CDR2 FVKESK. After removal of 3 bases from V and 7 bases from J, the junction contained 4 bases not matched to a gene. Here the CDR3 reads CASSHQGAGGYTF. In DNA form, the CDR3 reads TGTGCCAGCAGCCATCAGGGGGCGGGTGGCTACACCTTC.